Shown below are 21 T cell receptor beta chains from a single sample sequenced in a study of naive and memory T cell subsets. Four PCR rounds used nested alpha and beta constant region primers plus the SP2 primer. Via MiXCR, TCRdb re-called the 5' RACE reads, giving one row per CDR3 protein. Of 25,000 to 35,000 distinct CDR3 sequences listed, 16% are singletons. The library had UMIs added by 3' ligation of an oligonucleotide to TCR cDNA. The receptors shown here come from a female donor in good health.

This clonotype has only a few counts. The chain couples TRBV5-1 to TRBJ1-2; 9 nucleotides line up with TRBD1. CDR1 and CDR2 (germline): SGHRS, YFSETQ. The CDR3 spans 14 residues. J was trimmed by 4 bases and V by 3 bases; bases with no gene match: 4. CDR3 sequence: CASSSGQGSYGYTF. The CDR3 DNA follows: TGCGCCAGCAGCTCGGGACAGGGCAGCTATGGCTACACCTTC.

V usage is TRBV10-3 and J usage is TRBJ2-2; D may be TRBD1 or TRBD2 (6 bases each). Germline-derived CDR1 and CDR2 are ENHRY and SYGVKD. The V gene lost 9 bases and the J gene lost 0 bases, with 11 bases spanning the gap. The CDR3 contains 14 residues. The chain's CDR3 is CAIAGGPNTGELFF. The CDR3, as DNA: TGTGCCATTGCCGGGGGCCCGAACACCGGGGAGCTGTTTTTT.

The chain has TRBV12-3 or TRBV12-4 and TRBJ2-5, with a weak D call TRBD1 (6 bases). CDR3 size: 11 residues. Trimming left V 5 bases short and J 7 bases short, with 8 bases between. CDR3: CASSPTGTQYF. CDR3 nucleotide sequence: TGTGCCAGCAGTCCGACAGGGACCCAGTACTTC.

This clonotype was detected many times. V gene TRBV5-5 combines with J gene TRBJ2-5; D is possibly TRBD2 (7 bases). The ends were cut back, 2 bases at V and 4 bases at J, with 12 bases in the middle. Per germline, CDR1 SGHKS and CDR2 YYEKEE (reference sequence). The CDR3 contains 14 residues. CDR3 sequence reads: CASSFTGRAETQYF. CDR3 nucleotide sequence: TGTGCCAGCAGCTTCACAGGGAGGGCAGAGACCCAGTACTTC.

The genes are TRBV25-1 and TRBJ2-5, with D maybe TRBD2 (5 bases). The CDR3 spans 13 residues. In germline, CDR1 is MGHDK, CDR2 SYGVNS. V was clipped by 3 bases and J by 2 bases, with 7 bases between them. CDR3 protein: CASSDSGQETQYF. In DNA form, the CDR3 reads TGTGCCAGCAGTGACTCGGGACAAGAGACCCAGTACTTC.

Note on this clonotype: This may stem from a read error, because a much larger clone lies one nucleotide away. The chain has TRBV6-4 and TRBJ2-1, with D possibly being TRBD2 (6 bases). Trimming left V 3 bases short and J 8 bases short, with 14 bases between. CDR1 MRHNA and CDR2 SNTAGT come from the germline V gene. The length of the CDR3 is 14 residues. CDR3 bases: TGTGCCAGCAGTGAAGCGGGTCGGGGGTATGAGCAGTTCTTC. It translates to CASSEAGRGYEQFF.

In this sample, this clonotype turned up many times. The chain employs TRBV29-1 and TRBJ2-5; no clear D. The CDR3 is made up of 13 amino acids. V lost 3 bases, J lost 5 bases, and 13 bases lay in between. Germline V lookup: CDR1 SQVTM, CDR2 ANQGSEA. In DNA, the CDR3 is TGCAGCGTTGAGGTCTTGGGTAAGGAGACCCAGTACTTC. It translates to CSVEVLGKETQYF.

The V call is TRBV6-5, the J call TRBJ2-7, with 11 bases aligning to TRBD2. The CDR3 covers 15 residues. The V gene end was trimmed by 6 bases and the J gene end by 4 bases; junction bases not matched to a gene: 8. Germline V lookup: CDR1 MNHEY, CDR2 SVGAGI. The CDR3 is CASSYTSGGTYEQYF. In DNA, the CDR3 is TGTGCCAGCAGCTATACTAGCGGGGGAACTTACGAGCAGTACTTC.

The CDR3 here is CASSQVTGNTEAFF. The CDR3 DNA is TGTGCCAGCAGCCAAGTGACGGGGAACACTGAAGCTTTCTTT. The V and J genes are TRBV4-2 and TRBJ1-1, with D unresolved. V lost 1 base to trimming and J lost 1 base, with 7 bases between them. The CDR3 runs to 14 residues. The germline V gene encodes CDR1 LGHNA and CDR2 YNFKEQ.

In this sample, this clonotype turned up a few times. J is TRBJ1-5 and V is TRBV18; the D gene is possibly TRBD1 (5 bases). V was cut by 3 bases and J by 4 bases, with 13 bases left in between. The CDR3 has 15 amino acids. Germline CDR1 and CDR2: KGHSH and LQKENI. In DNA form, the CDR3 reads TGTGCCAGCTCACCCAGGGACGCCCAAAATCAGCCCCAGCATTTT. As protein: CASSPRDAQNQPQHF.

This clonotype was seen at least ten times. The genes are TRBV11-2 and TRBJ2-7, with 8 bases lining up with TRBD1. Germline V gene sequence: CDR1 SGHAT, CDR2 FQNNGV. V shed 5 bases, J shed 3 bases, and the junction held 12 bases outside the gene matches. The CDR3 covers 16 residues. CDR3: CASSLRQGATLYEQYF. CDR3 bases: TGTGCCAGCAGCCTCCGGCAGGGGGCGACCCTCTACGAGCAGTACTTC.

The chain joins TRBV27 to TRBJ2-1; the D gene is possibly TRBD2 (6 bases). The V gene lost 5 bases and the J gene lost 7 bases, with 12 bases spanning the gap. CDR3 length: 13 amino acids. CDR1 and CDR2 (germline): MNHEY, SMNVEV (reference sequence). In DNA, the CDR3 is TGTGCCAGCAGTGCCAAGACTAGGAATGAGCAGTTCTTC. Translation gives CASSAKTRNEQFF.

A few counts support this clonotype. This sequence joins TRBV29-1 and TRBJ1-2; possibly TRBD1 for D (5 bases). This CDR3 comprises 14 residues. The germline CDR1 and CDR2 sequences are SQVTM and ANQGSEA. Trimming pared 0 bases from V and 4 bases from J, leaving 12 bases between. The CDR3 here is CSVEDRGVGYGYTF. The CDR3 DNA follows: TGCAGCGTTGAAGATCGGGGGGTGGGCTATGGCTACACCTTC.

This clonotype appeared many times. The rearrangement uses TRBV29-1 and TRBJ2-3; no definite D call. Germline V gives CDR1 SQVTM, CDR2 ANQGSEA. V dropped 3 bases and J dropped 5 bases, with 6 bases sitting between them. CDR3 length: 11 residues. CDR3 sequence (DNA): TGCAGCGTTGAGAGGCTAGATACGCAGTATTTT. This encodes CSVERLDTQYF.

This clonotype has a count of ten or more. The genes are TRBV29-1 and TRBJ1-1, with 7 nucleotides matching TRBD1. This CDR3 spans 12 amino acids. J was trimmed by 6 bases and V by 3 bases; bases with no gene match: 4. The germline V gene has CDR1 SQVTM and CDR2 ANQGSEA. The CDR3 loop reads CSVEQGVSEAFF. CDR3 in DNA: TGCAGCGTTGAGCAGGGGGTCTCTGAAGCTTTCTTT.

This clonotype was found a few times. Written as DNA, the CDR3 is TGCAGTGCTAGAGATCAGACAGTCCATGAAAAACTGTTTTTT. It yields the protein CSARDQTVHEKLFF. The chain has TRBV20-1 and TRBJ1-4; tentatively, D is TRBD1 (5 bases). This CDR3 has 14 residues. V shed 0 bases and J shed 6 bases, with 11 bases lying between them. Germline V gene sequence: CDR1 DFQATT, CDR2 SNEGSKA (reference sequence).

This clonotype came up a few times. The rearrangement uses TRBV7-9 and TRBJ1-2; tentative D call: TRBD1 (5 bases). This CDR3 comprises 19 residues. The V end lost 4 bases, the J end lost 4 bases, and 28 bases lay between the germline ends. Germline CDR1 SEHNR, CDR2 FQNEAQ (reference sequence). The CDR3 protein is CASSSLRAGRHRSGYGYTF. In DNA, the CDR3 is TGTGCCAGCAGCTCATTAAGGGCAGGGCGACATCGTTCGGGCTATGGCTACACCTTC.

This clonotype was picked up a small number of times. V usage is TRBV5-1 and J usage is TRBJ2-7; tentatively, D is TRBD1 (6 bases). Trimming pared 0 bases from V and 0 bases from J, leaving 31 bases between. The CDR3 is made up of 22 amino acids. Germline CDR1 reads SGHRS; CDR2 reads YFSETQ. The CDR3 here is CASSLEWAQGLGLHPLSYEQYF. The CDR3 DNA sequence: TGCGCCAGCAGCTTGGAATGGGCACAGGGCTTGGGGCTCCACCCTCTCTCCTACGAGCAGTACTTC.

This clonotype was observed at least ten times. The chain carries TRBV7-6 and TRBJ2-7; 7 positions agree with TRBD1. The CDR3 is made up of 14 amino acids. Germline CDR1 is SGHVS and CDR2 is FNYEAQ. Trimming took 4 bases from V and 1 from J; bases not matched to a gene: 4. CDR3 in amino acids: CASSSGQRSYEQYF. CDR3 sequence (DNA): TGTGCCAGCAGCTCGGGACAGAGGTCCTACGAGCAGTACTTC.

This clonotype was seen ten or more times. The CDR3 nucleotides are TGCAGCGTTGACGGGACAGGGCCGAACACCGGGGAGCTGTTTTTT. Its protein is CSVDGTGPNTGELFF. The V and J genes are TRBV29-1 and TRBJ2-2, with TRBD1 matching 9 bases. V lost 3 bases, J lost 0 bases, and 2 bases stayed unmatched. The CDR3 runs to 15 residues. Germline assignment: CDR1 SQVTM and CDR2 ANQGSEA.

By share of the sample, this clonotype is large. The chain couples TRBV29-1 to TRBJ2-1, with no clear D. Trimming pared 3 bases from V and 8 bases from J, leaving 20 bases between. Germline values: CDR1 SQVTM, CDR2 ANQGSEA. The CDR3 is 15 residues long. CDR3 in DNA: TGCAGCGTTGATAGTTGGACGAAGGTCGCGGATGAGCAGTTCTTC. It codes for CSVDSWTKVADEQFF.